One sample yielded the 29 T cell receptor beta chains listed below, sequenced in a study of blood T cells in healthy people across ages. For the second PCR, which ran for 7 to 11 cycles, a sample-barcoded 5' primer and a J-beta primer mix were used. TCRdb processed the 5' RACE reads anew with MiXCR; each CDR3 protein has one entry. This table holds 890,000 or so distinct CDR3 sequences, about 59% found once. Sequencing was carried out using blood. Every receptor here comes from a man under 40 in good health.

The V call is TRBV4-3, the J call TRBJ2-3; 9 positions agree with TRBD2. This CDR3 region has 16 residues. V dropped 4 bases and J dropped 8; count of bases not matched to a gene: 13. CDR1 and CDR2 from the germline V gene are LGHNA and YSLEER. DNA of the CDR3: TGCGCCAGCAGCCCCTCCCCCCAGCGGGGGGAGGGTACGCAGTATTTT. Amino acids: CASSPSPQRGEGTQYF.

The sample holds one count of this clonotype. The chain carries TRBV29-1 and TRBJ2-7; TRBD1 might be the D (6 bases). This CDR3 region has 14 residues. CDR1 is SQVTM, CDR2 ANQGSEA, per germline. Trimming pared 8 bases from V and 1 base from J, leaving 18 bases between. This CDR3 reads CSSTGTSPSYEQYF. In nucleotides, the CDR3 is TGCAGCTCGACAGGTACCTCTCCTTCCTACGAGCAGTACTTC.

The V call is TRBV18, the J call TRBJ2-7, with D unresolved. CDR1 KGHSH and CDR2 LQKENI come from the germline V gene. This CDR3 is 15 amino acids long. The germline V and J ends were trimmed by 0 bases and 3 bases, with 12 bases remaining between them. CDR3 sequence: CASSPPTAGIYEQYF. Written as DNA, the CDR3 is TGTGCCAGCTCACCACCAACCGCAGGAATCTACGAGCAGTACTTC.

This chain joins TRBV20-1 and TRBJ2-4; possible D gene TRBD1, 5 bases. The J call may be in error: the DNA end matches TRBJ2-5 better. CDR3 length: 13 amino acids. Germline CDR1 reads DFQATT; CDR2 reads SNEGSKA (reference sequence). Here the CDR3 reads CSAGRLRGETQYF. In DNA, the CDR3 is TGCAGTGCTGGGCGATTAAGGGGAGAGACCCAGTACTTC.

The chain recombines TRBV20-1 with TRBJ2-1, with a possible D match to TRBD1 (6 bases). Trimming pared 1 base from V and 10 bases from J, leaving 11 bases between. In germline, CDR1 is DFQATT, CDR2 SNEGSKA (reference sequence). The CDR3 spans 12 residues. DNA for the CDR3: TGCAGTGCTAGAGGGGCAGGGGACGAGCAGTTCTTC. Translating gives CSARGAGDEQFF.

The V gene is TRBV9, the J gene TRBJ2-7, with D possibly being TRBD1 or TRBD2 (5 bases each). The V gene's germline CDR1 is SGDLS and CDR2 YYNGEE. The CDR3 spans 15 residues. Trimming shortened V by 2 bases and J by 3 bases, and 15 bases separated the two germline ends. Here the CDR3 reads CASSVHPGTDYEQYF. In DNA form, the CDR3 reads TGTGCCAGCAGCGTCCATCCCGGGACCGACTACGAGCAGTACTTC.

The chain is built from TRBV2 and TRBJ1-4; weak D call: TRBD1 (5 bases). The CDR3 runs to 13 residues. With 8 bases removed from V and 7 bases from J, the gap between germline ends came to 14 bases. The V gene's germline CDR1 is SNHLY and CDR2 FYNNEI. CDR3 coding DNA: TGTGCCAGCTGGGAGGGGATTAGTGAAAAACTGTTTTTT. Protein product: CASWEGISEKLFF. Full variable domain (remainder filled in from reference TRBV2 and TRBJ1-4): EPEVTQTPSHQVTQMGQEVILRCVPISNHLYFYWYRQILGQKVEFLVSFYNNEISEKSEIFDDQFSVERPDGSNFTLKIRSTKLEDSAMYFCASWEGISEKLFFGSGTQLSVL.

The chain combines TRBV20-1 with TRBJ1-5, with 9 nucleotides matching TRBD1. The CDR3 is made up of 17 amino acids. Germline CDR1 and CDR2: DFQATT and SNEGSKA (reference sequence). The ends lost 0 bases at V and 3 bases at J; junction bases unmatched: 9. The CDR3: CSARDLTGGRSNQPQHF. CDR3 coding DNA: TGCAGTGCTAGAGATCTTACAGGGGGCAGGTCCAATCAGCCCCAGCATTTT.

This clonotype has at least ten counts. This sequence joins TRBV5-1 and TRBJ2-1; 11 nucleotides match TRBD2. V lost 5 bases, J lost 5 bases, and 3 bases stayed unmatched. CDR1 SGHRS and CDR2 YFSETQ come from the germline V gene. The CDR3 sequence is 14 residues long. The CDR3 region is CASRLAGVDNEQFF. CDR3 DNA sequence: TGCGCCAGCAGACTAGCGGGGGTAGACAATGAGCAGTTCTTC.

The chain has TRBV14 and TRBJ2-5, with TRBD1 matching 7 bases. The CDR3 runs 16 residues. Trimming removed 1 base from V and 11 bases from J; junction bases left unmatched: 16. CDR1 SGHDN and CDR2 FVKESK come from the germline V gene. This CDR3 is CASSQVRTGIYNEQYF. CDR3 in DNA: TGTGCCAGCAGCCAAGTCCGGACAGGAATATACAATGAGCAGTACTTC.

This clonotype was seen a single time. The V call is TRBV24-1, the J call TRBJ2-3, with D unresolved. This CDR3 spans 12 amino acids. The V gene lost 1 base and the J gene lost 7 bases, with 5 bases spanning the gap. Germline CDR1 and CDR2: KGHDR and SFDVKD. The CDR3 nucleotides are TGTGCCACCAGTGATTTCCAGCATACGCAGTATTTT. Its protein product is CATSDFQHTQYF.

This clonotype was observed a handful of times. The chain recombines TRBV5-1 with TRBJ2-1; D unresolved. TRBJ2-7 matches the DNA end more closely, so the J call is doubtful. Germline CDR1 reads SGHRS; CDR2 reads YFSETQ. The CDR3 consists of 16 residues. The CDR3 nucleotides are TGCGCCAGCAGCTTGGAAGGGATAAGCTCCTACAATGAGCAGTACTTC. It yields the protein CASSLEGISSYNEQYF.

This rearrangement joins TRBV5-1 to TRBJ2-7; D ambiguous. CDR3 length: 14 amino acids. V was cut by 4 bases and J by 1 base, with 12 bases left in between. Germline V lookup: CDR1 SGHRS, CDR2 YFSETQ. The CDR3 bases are TGCGCCAGCAGCCCACGGGCCGTATCCTACGAGCAGTACTTC. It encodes CASSPRAVSYEQYF.

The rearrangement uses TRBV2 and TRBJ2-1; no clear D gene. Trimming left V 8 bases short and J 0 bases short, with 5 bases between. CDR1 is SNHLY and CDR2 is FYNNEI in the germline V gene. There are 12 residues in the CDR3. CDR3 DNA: TGTGCCAGCGACGGCTCCTACAATGAGCAGTTCTTC. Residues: CASDGSYNEQFF.

DNA for the CDR3: TGCGCCAGCAGCCTTGAATTGGTGGCGGCTACCTCTAGTGGTACGCAGTATTTT. As protein: CASSLELVAATSSGTQYF. V and J are TRBV5-1 and TRBJ2-3; D unresolved. Germline V CDR1 and CDR2: SGHRS, YFSETQ. This CDR3 comprises 18 residues. V lost 4 bases, J lost 8 bases, and 29 bases lay in between.

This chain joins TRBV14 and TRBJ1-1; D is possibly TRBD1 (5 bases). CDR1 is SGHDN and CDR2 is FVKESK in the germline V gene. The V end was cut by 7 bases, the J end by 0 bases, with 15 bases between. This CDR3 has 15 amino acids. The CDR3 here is CASNGYGGLNTEAFF. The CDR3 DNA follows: TGTGCCAGCAATGGGTACGGGGGATTGAACACTGAAGCTTTCTTT.

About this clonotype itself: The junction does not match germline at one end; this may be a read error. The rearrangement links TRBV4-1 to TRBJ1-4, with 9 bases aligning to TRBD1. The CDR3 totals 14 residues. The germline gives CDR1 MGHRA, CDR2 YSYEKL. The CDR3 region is CASRPTGGGEELFF. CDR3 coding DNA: TGCGCCAGCAGACCGACAGGGGGAGGTGAAGAACTGTTTTTT.

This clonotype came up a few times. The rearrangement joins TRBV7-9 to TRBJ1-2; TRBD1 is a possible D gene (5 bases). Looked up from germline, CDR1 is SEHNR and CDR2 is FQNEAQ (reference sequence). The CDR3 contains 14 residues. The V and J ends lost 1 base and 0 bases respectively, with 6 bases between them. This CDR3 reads CASSLGGTNYGYTF. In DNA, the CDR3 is TGTGCCAGCAGCTTAGGGGGCACTAACTATGGCTACACCTTC. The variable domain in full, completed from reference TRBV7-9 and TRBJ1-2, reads DTGVSQNPRHKITKRGQNVTFRCDPISEHNRLYWYRQTLGQGPEFLTYFQNEAQLEKSRLLSDRFSAERPKGSFSTLEIQRTEQGDSAMYLCASSLGGTNYGYTFGSGTRLTVV.

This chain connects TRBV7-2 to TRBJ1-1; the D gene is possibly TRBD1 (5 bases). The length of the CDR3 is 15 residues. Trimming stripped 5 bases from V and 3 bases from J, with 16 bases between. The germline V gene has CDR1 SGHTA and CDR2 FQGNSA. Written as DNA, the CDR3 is TGTGCCAGCAGCACTCACCTGGGGGTGGACACTGAAGCTTTCTTT. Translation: CASSTHLGVDTEAFF.

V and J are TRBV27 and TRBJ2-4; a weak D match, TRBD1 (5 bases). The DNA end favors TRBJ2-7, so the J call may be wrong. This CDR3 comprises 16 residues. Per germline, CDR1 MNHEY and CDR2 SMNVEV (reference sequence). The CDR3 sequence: CASSLLGASRTYEQYF. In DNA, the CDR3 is TGTGCCAGCAGTTTACTAGGGGCGTCCCGCACGTACGAGCAGTACTTC.

The CDR3 sequence is CASSQEEAFNQPQHF. Here the CDR3 DNA reads TGTGCCAGCAGCCAAGAGGAAGCGTTCAATCAGCCCCAGCATTTT. The chain recombines TRBV4-2 with TRBJ1-5; unclear D gene. Germline CDR1 and CDR2: LGHNA and YNFKEQ. Trimming left V 0 bases short and J 3 bases short, with 9 bases between. The CDR3 is made up of 15 amino acids.

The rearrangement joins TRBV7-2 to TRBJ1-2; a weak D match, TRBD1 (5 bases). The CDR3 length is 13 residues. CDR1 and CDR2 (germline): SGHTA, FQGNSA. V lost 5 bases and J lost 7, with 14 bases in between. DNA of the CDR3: TGTGCCAGCAGCATCTTGACAGTCGGTGGCTACACCTTC. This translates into CASSILTVGGYTF.

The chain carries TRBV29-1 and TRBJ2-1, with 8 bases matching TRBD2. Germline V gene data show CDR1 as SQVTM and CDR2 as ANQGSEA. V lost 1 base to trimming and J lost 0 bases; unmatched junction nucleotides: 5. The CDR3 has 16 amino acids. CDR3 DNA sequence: TGCAGCGTTGAAGGGGGTACTAGCGGCTCCTACAATGAGCAGTTCTTC. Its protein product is CSVEGGTSGSYNEQFF.

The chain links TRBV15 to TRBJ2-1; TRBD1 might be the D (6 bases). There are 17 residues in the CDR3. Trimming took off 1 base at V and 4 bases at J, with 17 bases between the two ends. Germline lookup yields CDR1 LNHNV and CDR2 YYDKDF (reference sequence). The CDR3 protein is CATSRGGDDRRYNEQFF. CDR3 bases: TGTGCCACCAGCAGAGGGGGTGACGACAGGAGGTACAATGAGCAGTTCTTC.

CDR3 DNA: TGTGCCAGCAGCGTAGAGAGTGGACAGGTTAATGAAAAACTGTTTTTT. It codes for CASSVESGQVNEKLFF. The chain carries TRBV9 and TRBJ1-4, with 7 bases lining up with TRBD1. V lost 0 bases and J lost 4; bases outside the gene matches: 6. This CDR3 spans 16 amino acids. Looked up from germline, CDR1 is SGDLS and CDR2 is YYNGEE.

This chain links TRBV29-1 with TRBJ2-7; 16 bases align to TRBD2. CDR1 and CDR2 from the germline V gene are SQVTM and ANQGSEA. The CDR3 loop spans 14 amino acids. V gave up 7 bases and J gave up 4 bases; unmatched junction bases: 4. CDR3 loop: CSAGTSGGDYEQYF. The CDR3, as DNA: TGCAGCGCAGGGACTAGCGGGGGGGATTACGAGCAGTACTTC.

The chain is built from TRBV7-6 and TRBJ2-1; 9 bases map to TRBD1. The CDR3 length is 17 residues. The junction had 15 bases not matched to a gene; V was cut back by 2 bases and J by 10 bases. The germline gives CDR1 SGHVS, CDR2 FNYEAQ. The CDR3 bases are TGTGCCAGCAGCTTATCCCCGGGGCAGGGTGGGACAGGGGAGCAGTTCTTC. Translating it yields CASSLSPGQGGTGEQFF.

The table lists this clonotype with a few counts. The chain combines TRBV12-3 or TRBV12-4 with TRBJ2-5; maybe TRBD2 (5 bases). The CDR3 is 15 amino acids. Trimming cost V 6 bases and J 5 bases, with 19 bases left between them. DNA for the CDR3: TGTGCCAGCAGCTTCGGGGAAATGGTTGCGGAGACCCAGTACTTC. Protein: CASSFGEMVAETQYF.

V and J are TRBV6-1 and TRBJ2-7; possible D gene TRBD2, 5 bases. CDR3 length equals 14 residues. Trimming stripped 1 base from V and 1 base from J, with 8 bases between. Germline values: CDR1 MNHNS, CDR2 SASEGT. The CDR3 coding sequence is TGTGCCAGCAGTGAAGGGCCGGGGTCCTACGAGCAGTACTTC. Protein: CASSEGPGSYEQYF.